The 30 T cell receptor beta chains below were found in one sample sequenced in a study of regulatory T cells in long-lasting Graves disease (dated by TCRdb to about 2021). Per the publication, the time point label means: newly diagnosed GD, antithyroid drugs for less than 3 months. RNA was extracted from PBMCs in TRIzol for both TCR sequencing and RNA sequencing. The library was made by multiplex PCR. The sequencer was an Illumina HiSeq 4000. CDR3 regions were amplified by Arm-PCR with iRepertoire HTBI primers to construct TCR beta libraries. TCRdb's own reprocessing of the public reads used fastp at Q25 and MiXCR and kept productive beta chains. Rows merge per CDR3 protein into single entries with the most common DNA and genes. This sample is represented by some 490,000 distinct CDR3 sequences; approximately 12% of them were singletons. In total, the top ten clones hold around 10% of the sample. These data are also associated with another study on T cells in Graves' hyperthyroidism and ophthalmopathy.

Sequencing used peripheral blood mononuclear cells (PBMCs), obtained at new diagnosis, from a patient treated with antithyroid drugs. All receptors derive from a woman aged 25 to 39 with Graves disease. Donor details come from another sample of the same person, matched by shared clones.

This clonotype was seen ten or more times. V usage is TRBV6-5 and J usage is TRBJ2-7; TRBD1 matches 7 bases. The length of the CDR3 is 13 residues. Losses at the gene ends were 2 bases for V and 3 bases for J; bases not matched to a gene: 1. Germline V gene lookup returns CDR1 MNHEY and CDR2 SVGAGI. CDR3 coding DNA: TGTGCCAGCAGTTACCGACAGGGCTACGAGCAGTACTTC. Its translation: CASSYRQGYEQYF.

As regards this clonotype: A much more abundant neighbour one base away suggests this may be a read error. V is TRBV29-1 and J is TRBJ2-1; 9 positions agree with TRBD2. Germline-derived CDR1 and CDR2 are SQVTM and ANQGSEA. There are 15 residues in the CDR3. The CDR3 sequence: CSVEGGGGAYNVQFF. The DNA for the CDR3 is TGCAGCGTTGAAGGGGGCGGGGGGGCCTACAATGTGCAGTTCTTC.

With respect to this clonotype: The missing conserved phenylalanine or tryptophan at the end of this CDR3 makes a read error likely. This chain connects TRBV18 to TRBJ2-1; D may be TRBD2 (6 bases). V lost 3 bases and J 9 bases, leaving 9 bases between the germline ends. The CDR3 length is 12 residues. Per the germline V gene, CDR1 is KGHSH and CDR2 is LQKENI. This CDR3 is CASSPLGSEQFL. As DNA, the CDR3 is TGTGCCAGCTCACCTCTCGGGAGTGAGCAGTTCTTG.

The chain carries TRBV4-3 and TRBJ2-2; 12 bases match TRBD2. The CDR3 loop spans 17 amino acids. Germline loops: CDR1 LGHNA, CDR2 YSLEER. Trimming at V came to 1 base and at J to 2 bases, leaving 2 bases not matched to a gene. The CDR3 coding sequence is TGCGCCAGCAGCCAAGCTAGCGGGAGGGCCAACACCGGGGAGCTGTTTTTT. It is translated as CASSQASGRANTGELFF.

This clonotype was observed many times. The chain joins TRBV6-5 to TRBJ2-7; TRBD1 matches at 7 bases. V lost 2 bases to trimming and J lost 6 bases; unmatched junction nucleotides: 4. This CDR3 spans 13 amino acids. The germline gives CDR1 MNHEY, CDR2 SVGAGI. The CDR3 here is CASSYNHRGEQYF. The CDR3 DNA sequence: TGTGCCAGCAGTTACAATCACAGGGGCGAGCAGTACTTC.

This clonotype has a count of ten or more. This sequence joins TRBV20-1 and TRBJ1-4; TRBD1 might be the D (5 bases). Trimming took off 0 bases at V and 0 bases at J, with 14 bases between the two ends. The CDR3 length is 17 residues. From germline, CDR1 is DFQATT and CDR2 SNEGSKA (reference sequence). CDR3 sequence: CSARDSDRTSTNEKLFF. The CDR3 nucleotides are TGCAGTGCTAGAGATTCCGACAGAACCTCAACTAATGAAAAACTGTTTTTT.

There are many counts of this clonotype. The chain recombines TRBV27 with TRBJ2-7; weak D call: TRBD1 (6 bases). Germline V CDR1 and CDR2: MNHEY, SMNVEV (reference sequence). Trimming took 8 bases from V and 3 from J, leaving 20 bases between them. The CDR3 length is 15 residues. In DNA, the CDR3 is TGTGCCAGCGCAAACCGAGGGACACTAGTCTACGAGCAGTACTTC. Translated, it gives CASANRGTLVYEQYF.

This clonotype has only a few counts. The V and J genes are TRBV3-1 and TRBJ2-1; TRBD2 matches at 7 bases. The V gene end was trimmed by 1 base and the J gene end by 0 bases; junction bases not matched to a gene: 3. CDR3 size: 16 residues. Germline CDR1 and CDR2: LGHDT and YNNKEL (reference sequence). CDR3 loop: CASSQASGYSYNEQFF. CDR3 nucleotide sequence: TGTGCCAGCAGCCAAGCTAGCGGATACTCCTACAATGAGCAGTTCTTC.

This clonotype was seen only a few times. A read error may explain this, as a much larger clone is one base away. The V gene is TRBV11-2, the J gene TRBJ1-1; no reliable D call. The CDR3 consists of 16 residues. Germline CDR1 reads SGHAT; CDR2 reads FQNNGV. Trimming pared 0 bases from V and 0 bases from J, leaving 11 bases between. CDR3 amino acids: CASSLDRSLLNTEAFF. CDR3 nucleotides: TGTGCCAGCAGCTTAGATCGGTCCCTCTTGAACACTGAAGCTTTCTTT. The variable domain in full, completed from reference TRBV11-2 and TRBJ1-1, reads EAGVAQSPRYKIIEKRQSVAFWCNPISGHATLYWYQQILGQGPKLLIQFQNNGVVDDSQLPKDRFSAERLKGVDSTLKIQPAKLEDSAVYLCASSLDRSLLNTEAFFGQGTRLTVV.

This clonotype was recorded at least ten times. The chain recombines TRBV4-1 with TRBJ1-1; D unclear. CDR3 length: 16 amino acids. The ends were cut back, 0 bases at V and 3 bases at J, with 14 bases in the middle. Germline CDR1 reads MGHRA; CDR2 reads YSYEKL. The CDR3, as DNA: TGCGCCAGCAGCCAAGAAGTAGACGTCCCGGACACTGAAGCTTTCTTT. Protein sequence: CASSQEVDVPDTEAFF.

This clonotype was picked up many times. The J gene is TRBJ1-4, the V gene TRBV28; 7 bases align to TRBD1. This CDR3 is 17 amino acids long. CDR1 and CDR2 (germline): MDHEN, SYDVKM. V was clipped by 5 bases and J by 4 bases; unmatched bases: 13. The CDR3 region is CASSTMHKGQSNEKLFF. CDR3 DNA sequence: TGTGCCAGCAGTACCATGCATAAGGGACAGAGTAATGAAAAACTGTTTTTT.

This clonotype has at least ten counts. This sequence joins TRBV10-3 and TRBJ2-7, with unresolved D. Germline loops: CDR1 ENHRY, CDR2 SYGVKD. Trimming removed 4 bases from V and 5 bases from J, with 12 bases in between. This CDR3 contains 13 residues. The CDR3 spells CAISVVLSNEQYF. Written as DNA, the CDR3 is TGTGCCATCAGTGTCGTACTGAGTAACGAGCAGTACTTC.

In this sample, this clonotype turned up many times. The V and J genes are TRBV11-2 and TRBJ2-1, with 9 bases lining up with TRBD2. Trimming cost V 3 bases and J 3 bases; bases outside gene matches: 6. The CDR3 is 16 residues long. The germline gives CDR1 SGHAT, CDR2 FQNNGV. CDR3 sequence reads: CASSFLAGAGYNEQFF. The CDR3, as DNA: TGTGCCAGCAGCTTTTTAGCGGGAGCAGGCTACAATGAGCAGTTCTTC.

This clonotype was observed many times. J is TRBJ2-7 and V is TRBV12-3 or TRBV12-4, with D maybe TRBD1 (6 bases). Trimming shortened V by 4 bases and J by 1 base, and 11 bases separated the two germline ends. This CDR3 has 14 residues. The DNA for the CDR3 is TGTGCCAGCAGTTATAGGGACACTTCCTACGAGCAGTACTTC. Amino acid sequence: CASSYRDTSYEQYF.

This clonotype occurred many times. V and J are TRBV27 and TRBJ1-2; D is ambiguous. V was pared by 8 bases and J by 8 bases, with 21 bases between. CDR3 length: 14 amino acids. CDR1 and CDR2 (germline): MNHEY, SMNVEV (reference sequence). The DNA of the CDR3 is TGTGCCAGCGGCCGTGCGTGGGTGACGGGCGGCTACACCTTC. Residues: CASGRAWVTGGYTF.

The table lists this clonotype with many counts. The V gene is TRBV24-1, the J gene TRBJ2-1, with TRBD1 matching 9 bases. Germline CDR1 and CDR2: KGHDR and SFDVKD. The CDR3 contains 16 residues. V shed 4 bases, J shed 6 bases, and the junction held 9 bases outside the gene matches. DNA of the CDR3: TGTGCCACCAGTGAGTCTCCGGGACAGGGTCGCAATGAGCAGTTCTTC. Translated: CATSESPGQGRNEQFF.

This clonotype has ten or more counts. The gene calls are TRBV15 and TRBJ2-1, with D possibly being TRBD1 (6 bases). This CDR3 is 18 amino acids long. The V end was cut by 2 bases, the J end by 4 bases, with 21 bases between. Germline assignment: CDR1 LNHNV and CDR2 YYDKDF (reference sequence). The CDR3 DNA reads as TGTGCCACCAGCAGACTATTCGCGAGACAGGCTTCTTACAATGAGCAGTTCTTC. Residues: CATSRLFARQASYNEQFF.

This clonotype turned up a few times. A clone one base away is much larger, so this may be a read error. Since the CDR3 does not end with the conserved phenylalanine or tryptophan, this likely comes from a read error. The J gene is TRBJ2-1, the V gene TRBV12-3 or TRBV12-4; D ambiguous. The length of the CDR3 is 12 residues. V lost 2 bases to trimming and J lost 8 bases, with 7 bases between them. This CDR3 is CASSLIGHEQFS. The DNA of the CDR3 is TGTGCCAGCAGTTTAATTGGACATGAGCAGTTCTCC.

This clonotype came up many times. J is TRBJ2-6 and V is TRBV12-3 or TRBV12-4; 9 bases map to TRBD1. The CDR3 sequence is 19 residues long. J was trimmed by 0 bases and V by 6 bases; bases with no gene match: 12. The CDR3 protein is CASSRNRGRLSSGANVLTF. In DNA, the CDR3 is TGTGCCAGCAGCCGTAACAGGGGGCGACTGAGCTCTGGGGCCAACGTCCTGACTTTC.

This clonotype was counted at least ten times. The rearrangement uses TRBV29-1 and TRBJ1-1; D is perhaps TRBD1 (5 bases). The CDR3 sequence is 15 residues long. With 8 bases removed from V and 2 bases from J, the gap between germline ends came to 21 bases. In germline, CDR1 is SQVTM, CDR2 ANQGSEA. The CDR3 loop is CSLASGLSENTEAFF. The CDR3 DNA sequence: TGCAGCCTCGCTTCGGGACTCTCTGAAAACACTGAAGCTTTCTTT. The full variable domain, completed using reference TRBV29-1 and TRBJ1-1, is SAVISQKPSRDICQRGTSLTIQCQVDSQVTMMFWYRQQPGQSLTLIATANQGSEATYESGFVIDKFPISRPNLTFSTLTVSNMSPEDSSIYLCSLASGLSENTEAFFGQGTRLTVV.

This clonotype has just a few counts. The chain recombines TRBV27 with TRBJ2-7; no definite D call. Germline loops: CDR1 MNHEY, CDR2 SMNVEV (reference sequence). V was trimmed by 0 bases and J by 3 bases, leaving 12 bases between them. The CDR3 loop spans 15 amino acids. CDR3 amino acids: CASSLSFLGHYEQYF. As DNA, the CDR3 is TGTGCCAGCAGTTTATCGTTTCTTGGGCACTACGAGCAGTACTTC.

This clonotype was detected ten times or more. This chain uses TRBV4-1 with TRBJ2-3, with D possibly matching TRBD2 (6 bases). The germline V gene encodes CDR1 MGHRA and CDR2 YSYEKL. V lost 0 bases, J lost 0 bases, and 13 bases lay in between. This CDR3 is 17 amino acids long. CDR3 sequence: CASSQDRRGRSTDTQYF. CDR3 nucleotide sequence: TGCGCCAGCAGCCAAGATCGGCGGGGACGGAGCACAGATACGCAGTATTTT.

V and J are TRBV24-1 and TRBJ2-5; D is ambiguous. Trimming cost V 0 bases and J 2 bases, with 9 bases left between them. The CDR3 sequence is 15 residues long. The germline V gene encodes CDR1 KGHDR and CDR2 SFDVKD. The CDR3 DNA is TGTGCCACCAGTGATTTGTCGCAGGATCAAGAGACCCAGTACTTC. Encoded protein: CATSDLSQDQETQYF.

A few counts support this clonotype. This sequence joins TRBV6-2 or TRBV6-3 and TRBJ2-7; 8 nucleotides align to TRBD2. V trimming: 8 bases; J trimming: 0 bases; junction bases outside the gene matches: 9. The CDR3 is made up of 15 amino acids. Germline V CDR1 and CDR2: MNHEY, SVGEGT. The CDR3 sequence is CASGLAGRSSYEQYF. In DNA, the CDR3 is TGTGCCAGCGGTCTAGCGGGTAGGAGCTCCTACGAGCAGTACTTC.

This clonotype showed up just a few times. This chain connects TRBV6-2 or TRBV6-3 to TRBJ2-7, with TRBD1 matching 7 bases. J lost 6 bases, V lost 7 bases, and 3 bases had no gene match. In germline, CDR1 is MNHEY, CDR2 SVGEGT. The CDR3 totals 11 residues. The CDR3 sequence is CASTQGVEQYF. The DNA for the CDR3 is TGTGCCAGCACCCAGGGGGTCGAGCAGTACTTC.

This clonotype was recorded a few times. The chain links TRBV27 to TRBJ1-2; a weak D match, TRBD1 (5 bases). Germline V CDR1 and CDR2: MNHEY, SMNVEV (reference sequence). V was pared by 2 bases and J by 0 bases, with 10 bases between. The CDR3 length is 15 residues. Here the CDR3 reads CASSLTQGANYGYTF. Written as DNA, the CDR3 is TGTGCCAGCAGTTTAACCCAGGGAGCTAACTATGGCTACACCTTC.

This clonotype was recorded many times. J is TRBJ2-5 and V is TRBV24-1, with 9 bases fitting TRBD1. CDR3 length: 14 residues. Germline CDR1 KGHDR, CDR2 SFDVKD. V shed 9 bases, J shed 5 bases, and the junction held 9 bases outside the gene matches. The CDR3 here is CATSGTGRTETQYF. CDR3 in DNA: TGTGCCACCTCCGGGACAGGGCGGACGGAGACCCAGTACTTC.

This clonotype has at least ten counts. The CDR3 bases are TGTGCCAGCAGCGTAAGGAAGGGGACAGGGCCCCCAGATACGCAGTATTTT. This sequence encodes CASSVRKGTGPPDTQYF. The chain couples TRBV9 to TRBJ2-3; TRBD1 aligns across 9 bases. Germline V gene lookup returns CDR1 SGDLS and CDR2 YYNGEE. The CDR3 runs 17 residues. J was trimmed by 4 bases and V by 1 base; bases with no gene match: 10.

This clonotype was recorded at least ten times. The chain links TRBV2 to TRBJ1-1; perhaps TRBD1 as D (6 bases). Germline loops: CDR1 SNHLY, CDR2 FYNNEI. V was clipped by 6 bases and J by 4 bases, with 15 bases between them. This CDR3 is 14 amino acids long. The CDR3 coding sequence is TGTGCCAGCAGCCAACAGGGATGGATCACTGAAGCTTTCTTT. Protein: CASSQQGWITEAFF.

The chain is built from TRBV2 and TRBJ1-1; D possibly corresponds to TRBD1 (5 bases). Germline assignment: CDR1 SNHLY and CDR2 FYNNEI. Trimming pared 8 bases from V and 6 bases from J, leaving 16 bases between. The CDR3 has 13 amino acids. In nucleotides, the CDR3 is TGTGCCAGCGGGAGGGGCGGATACGCTGAAGCTTTCTTT. Translating gives CASGRGGYAEAFF.